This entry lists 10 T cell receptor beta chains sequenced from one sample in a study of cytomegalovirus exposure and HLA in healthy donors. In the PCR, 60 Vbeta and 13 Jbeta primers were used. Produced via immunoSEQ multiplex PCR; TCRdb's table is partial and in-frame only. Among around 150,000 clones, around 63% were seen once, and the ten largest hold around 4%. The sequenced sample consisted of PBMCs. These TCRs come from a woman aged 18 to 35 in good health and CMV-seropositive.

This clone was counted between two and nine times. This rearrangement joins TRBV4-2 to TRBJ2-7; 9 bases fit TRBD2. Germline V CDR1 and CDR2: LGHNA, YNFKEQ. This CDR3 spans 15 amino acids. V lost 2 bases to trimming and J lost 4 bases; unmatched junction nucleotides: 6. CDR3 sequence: CASSQNSGGPYEQYF. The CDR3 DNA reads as TGTGCCAGCAGCCAAAATAGCGGGGGCCCTTACGAGCAGTACTTC.

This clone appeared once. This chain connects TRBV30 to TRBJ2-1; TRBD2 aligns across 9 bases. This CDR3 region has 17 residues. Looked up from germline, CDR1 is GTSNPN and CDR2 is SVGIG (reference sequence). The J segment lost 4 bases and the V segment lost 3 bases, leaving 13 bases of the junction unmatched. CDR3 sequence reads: CAWRVGTSSFAYNEQFF. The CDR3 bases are TGTGCCTGGAGGGTAGGGACTAGCAGCTTCGCGTACAATGAGCAGTTCTTC.

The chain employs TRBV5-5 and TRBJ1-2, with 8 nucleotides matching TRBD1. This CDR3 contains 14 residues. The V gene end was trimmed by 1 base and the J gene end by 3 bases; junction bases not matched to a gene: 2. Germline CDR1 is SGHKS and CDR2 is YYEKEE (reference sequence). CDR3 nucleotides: TGTGCCAGCAGCTTGCAGGGGGCAGACTATGGCTACACCTTC. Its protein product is CASSLQGADYGYTF. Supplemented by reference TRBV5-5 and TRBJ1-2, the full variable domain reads DAGVTQSPTHLIKTRGQQVTLRCSPISGHKSVSWYQQVLGQGPQFIFQYYEKEERGRGNFPDRFSARQFPNYSSELNVNALLLGDSALYLCASSLQGADYGYTFGSGTRLTVV.

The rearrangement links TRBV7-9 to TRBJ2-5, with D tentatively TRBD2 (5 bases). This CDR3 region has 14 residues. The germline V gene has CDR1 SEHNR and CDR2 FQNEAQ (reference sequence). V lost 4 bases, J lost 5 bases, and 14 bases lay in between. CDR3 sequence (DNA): TGTGCCAGCAGCTCTCGGACTGGTAGTGAGACCCAGTACTTC. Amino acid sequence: CASSSRTGSETQYF.

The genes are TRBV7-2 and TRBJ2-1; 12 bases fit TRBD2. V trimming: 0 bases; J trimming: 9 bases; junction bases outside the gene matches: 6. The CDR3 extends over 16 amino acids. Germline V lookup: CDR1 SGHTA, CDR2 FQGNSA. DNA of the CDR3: TGTGCCAGCAGCTTAGCCCTAGCGGGGGGGCTTGGTGAGCAGTTCTTC. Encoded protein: CASSLALAGGLGEQFF.

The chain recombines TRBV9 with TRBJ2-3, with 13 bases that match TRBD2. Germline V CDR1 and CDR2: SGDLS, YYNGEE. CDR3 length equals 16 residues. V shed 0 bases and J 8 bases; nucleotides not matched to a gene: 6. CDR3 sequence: CASSVGTSGGVGTQYF. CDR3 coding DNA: TGTGCCAGCAGCGTAGGGACTAGCGGGGGAGTGGGTACGCAGTATTTT.

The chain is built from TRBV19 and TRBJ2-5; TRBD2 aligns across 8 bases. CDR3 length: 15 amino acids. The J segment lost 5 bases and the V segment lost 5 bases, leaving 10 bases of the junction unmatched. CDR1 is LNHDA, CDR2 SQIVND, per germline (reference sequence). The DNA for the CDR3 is TGTGCCAGTAGTGCGGCGGGCGGGGGGAGCGAGACCCAGTACTTC. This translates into CASSAAGGGSETQYF.

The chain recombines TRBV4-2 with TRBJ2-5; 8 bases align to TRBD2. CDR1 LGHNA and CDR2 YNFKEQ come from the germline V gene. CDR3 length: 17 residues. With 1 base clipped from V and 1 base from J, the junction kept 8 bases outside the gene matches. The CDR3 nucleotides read TGTGCCAGCAGCCAAGTCCCCACAGCGGGGGCCCAAGAGACCCAGTACTTC. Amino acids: CASSQVPTAGAQETQYF.

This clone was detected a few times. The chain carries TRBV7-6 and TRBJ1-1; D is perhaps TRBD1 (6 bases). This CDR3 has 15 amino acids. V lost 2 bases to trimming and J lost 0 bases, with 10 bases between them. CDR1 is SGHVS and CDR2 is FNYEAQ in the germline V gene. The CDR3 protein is CASSLSDSLNTEAFF. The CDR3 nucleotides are TGTGCCAGCAGCTTATCGGACAGCTTGAACACTGAAGCTTTCTTT. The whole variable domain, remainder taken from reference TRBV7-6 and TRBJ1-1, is GAGVSQSPRYKVTKRGQDVALRCDPISGHVSLYWYRQALGQGPEFLTYFNYEAQQDKSGLPNDRFSAERPEGSISTLTIQRTEQRDSAMYRCASSLSDSLNTEAFFGQGTRLTVV.

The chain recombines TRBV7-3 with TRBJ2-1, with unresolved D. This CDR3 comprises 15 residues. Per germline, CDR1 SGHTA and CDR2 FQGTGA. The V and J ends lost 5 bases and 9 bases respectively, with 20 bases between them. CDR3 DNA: TGTGCCAGCAGCCCATCTGGTCTAGGCTCCGTTGAGCAGTTCTTC. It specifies CASSPSGLGSVEQFF.